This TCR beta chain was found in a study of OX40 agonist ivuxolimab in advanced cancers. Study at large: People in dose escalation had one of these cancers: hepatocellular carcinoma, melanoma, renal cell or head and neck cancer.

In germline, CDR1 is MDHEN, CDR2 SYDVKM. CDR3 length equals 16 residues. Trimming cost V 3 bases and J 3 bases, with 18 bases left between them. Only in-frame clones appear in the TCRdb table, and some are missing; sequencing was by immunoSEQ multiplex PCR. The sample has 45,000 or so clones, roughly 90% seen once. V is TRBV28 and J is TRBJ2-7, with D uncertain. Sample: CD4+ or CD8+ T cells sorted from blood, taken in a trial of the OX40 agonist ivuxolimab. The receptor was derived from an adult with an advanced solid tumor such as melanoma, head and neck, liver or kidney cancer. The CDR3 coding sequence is TGTGCCAGCAGTTTTCACCCGAACAGTCCCAACTACGAGCAGTACTTC. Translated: CASSFHPNSPNYEQYF.